Detailed here is one TCR beta chain. Its antigen is unidentified. This sample is part of a study of blood T cells in healthy people across ages. Study results and caveats: Because donor CMV status was unknown, expanded clonotype changes were possibly confounded.

Germline loops: CDR1 KGHDR, CDR2 SFDVKD. This CDR3 has 13 residues. J lost 13 bases, V lost 4 bases, and 9 bases had no gene match. A second PCR of about 7 to 11 cycles used a sample-barcoded 5' primer and a J-beta primer mix. The authors tagged each cDNA molecule using a template-switch adaptor with 12 random nucleotides. TCRdb fed the 5' RACE reads into MiXCR, producing one record per CDR3 protein. The table has 720,000 or so distinct CDR3 sequences, over 40% seen once. This sequence was found in a man older than 75 in good health. Sequenced sample: blood. The V and J genes are TRBV24-1 and TRBJ2-4; 7 nucleotides agree with TRBD1. The CDR3 DNA sequence: TGTGCCACCAGTGACCCCGGACAGGATGAGCAGTACTTC. This encodes CATSDPGQDEQYF.